The 8 T cell receptor beta chains below come from one sample, sequenced in a study of shared clonotypes between healthy human individuals. Here immunoSEQ multiplex PCR was the method, and the copy in TCRdb shows in-frame clones only, minus some. The profile covers a few million clones, with 85% to 95% appearing a single time and 0.39% taken by the ten largest. The sample consisted of naive CD4+ T cells from PBMCs. Documented subset: CD45RA+ positively selected. The source is a man in his late teens or twenties in good health. Some clones in this sample may be carry-over from other donors' samples.

The chain links TRBV6-1 to TRBJ1-2; perhaps TRBD1 as D (6 bases). The V end was cut by 6 bases, the J end by 14 bases, with 16 bases between. The CDR3 contains 11 residues. Germline CDR1 MNHNS, CDR2 SASEGT. The CDR3 DNA reads TGTGCCAGCAGAGAGACAGGACCACCAACCTTC. Translating it yields CASRETGPPTF.

The rearrangement uses TRBV19 and TRBJ2-1, with a tentative D call TRBD1 (6 bases). Germline V gene sequence: CDR1 LNHDA, CDR2 SQIVND (reference sequence). V shed 5 bases and J shed 1 base, with 15 bases lying between them. This CDR3 is 16 amino acids long. The DNA of the CDR3 is TGTGCCAGTAGTGCCTACAGGGTAGGGTCCTACAATGAGCAGTTCTTC. This sequence encodes CASSAYRVGSYNEQFF.

As concerns this clone: The same CDR3 can be traced to other DNA sequences in this sample. The chain combines TRBV25-1 with TRBJ2-1; perhaps TRBD2 as D (5 bases). CDR1 and CDR2 from the germline V gene are MGHDK and SYGVNS. Trimming left V 1 base short and J 0 bases short, with 10 bases between. The CDR3 consists of 16 residues. The CDR3 reads CASSESRASSYNEQFF. The DNA for the CDR3 is TGTGCCAGCAGTGAATCGCGGGCGAGCTCCTACAATGAGCAGTTCTTC.

The chain uses TRBV28 and TRBJ1-1; perhaps TRBD1 as D (5 bases). Trimming stripped 4 bases from V and 2 bases from J, with 14 bases between. This CDR3 is built from 15 residues. Germline CDR1 and CDR2: MDHEN and SYDVKM. DNA for the CDR3: TGTGCCAGCAGTTCCAGGTGGGGGGGAAACACTGAAGCTTTCTTT. Its protein is CASSSRWGGNTEAFF.

This chain links TRBV6-1 with TRBJ2-7, with D possibly TRBD1 on 6 matching bases. Per germline, CDR1 MNHNS and CDR2 SASEGT. V was pared by 3 bases and J by 3 bases, with 9 bases between. CDR3 length: 13 amino acids. The CDR3 here is CASSEGHRYEQYF. The DNA for the CDR3 is TGTGCCAGCAGTGAGGGACACCGCTACGAGCAGTACTTC.

The chain uses TRBV4-3 and TRBJ1-4; TRBD1 might be the D (6 bases). The CDR3 runs to 16 residues. Trimming stripped 0 bases from V and 8 bases from J, with 16 bases between. Germline V gene sequence: CDR1 LGHNA, CDR2 YSLEER. In DNA, the CDR3 is TGCGCCAGCAGCCAAGATCTCAGGGGTTGGAACGAAAAACTGTTTTTT. Protein sequence: CASSQDLRGWNEKLFF.

In DNA, the CDR3 is TGTGCCAGCAGTCCACCCCGGGGAGTGAACACTGAAGCTTTCTTT. It codes for CASSPPRGVNTEAFF. V is TRBV28 and J is TRBJ1-1; D remains unclear. Per the germline V gene, CDR1 is MDHEN and CDR2 is SYDVKM. This CDR3 has 15 residues. Trimming removed 5 bases at V and 0 bases at J, with 13 bases between.

This chain connects TRBV19 to TRBJ1-1, with D maybe TRBD1 (6 bases). Germline CDR1 reads LNHDA; CDR2 reads SQIVND (reference sequence). Trimming left V 8 bases short and J 6 bases short, with 16 bases between. CDR3 length: 13 residues. As DNA, the CDR3 is TGTGCCAGTGTTAAAAGGGGGGACCCTGAAGCTTTCTTT. Translation gives CASVKRGDPEAFF.